This T cell receptor (beta chain) originates from a study of post-analysis software for immune sequencing data. This clonotype was counted between two and nine times. Its target is unknown. Study observations and caveats: Controls showed lower frequencies than patients for five TRBV segments, and TRBV5-6, TRBV5-1 and TRBV20-1 were among these. With F measure, samples from one preparation batch clustered together strongly. Comparison with controls showed significantly lower normalized Chao1 diversity in multiple sclerosis patients.

Prepared libraries of TCR beta cDNA carried unique molecular identifiers. TCRdb used MiXCR to reprocess the PCR reads, holding one entry per CDR3 protein. This sample has approximately 690,000 distinct CDR3 sequences, with over 45% found just once. With 1 base removed from V and 4 bases from J, the gap between germline ends came to 5 bases. The V gene's germline CDR1 is LNHNV and CDR2 YYDKDF (reference sequence). The CDR3 sequence is 14 residues long. The receptor was derived from a girl aged 2-10 years with multiple sclerosis. J is TRBJ2-6 and V is TRBV15; no clear D. The sequencing sample was made of blood. The CDR3 loop is CATSRVSGANVLTF. DNA of the CDR3: TGTGCCACCAGCAGAGTCTCCGGGGCCAACGTCCTGACTTTC.